This T cell receptor beta chain was captured in a study of human T cells and chemical hapten exposure. About the research overall: During the approximately 25-week study period, patients had diphenylcyclopropenone applied to the scalp every week. The study, taken as a whole, reports: Expanded TCRs formed significantly more large CDR3 similarity clusters than controls. PT1 expanded TCR counts and patch test score correlated positively.

This clonotype was observed many times. As yet, its antigen is unknown. Trimming took 1 base from V and 8 from J, leaving 12 bases between them. The CDR3 loop spans 14 amino acids. Germline lookup yields CDR1 SGHVS and CDR2 FNYEAQ. TCRdb independently ran MiXCR on the RACE reads; one entry per CDR3 protein. The sample holds 100,000 to 150,000 distinct CDR3 sequences, about 14% seen once. Time point noted: pre-sensitization, week 0. The treatment is: therapeutic diphenylcyclopropenone sensitization with weekly scalp DPC. Samples of blood were obtained prior to the application of each patch test. This receptor was obtained from a woman under 30 with alopecia areata. Some clones in this sample may be carry-over from other donors' samples. The rearrangement links TRBV7-6 to TRBJ2-1; D uncertain. The input for sequencing was whole blood, taken in connection with sensitization to the hapten diphenylcyclopropenone (DPC). CDR3 protein: CASSLGFGLDEQFF. CDR3 bases: TGTGCCAGCAGCTTAGGGTTCGGTCTCGATGAGCAGTTCTTC.